Detailed here is one T cell receptor beta chain. The antigen this receptor binds is unknown. Base qualities are missing; no much larger clone stands one base away. Libraries were constructed by the immunoSEQ multiplex PCR assay. For the multiplex PCR, a mixture combining 60 forward primers for TCR Vbeta segments and 13 reverse primers for TCR Jbeta segments was used. The CDR3 region of rearranged TCR beta genes was amplified from genomic DNA by a multiplex PCR assay. The Illumina HiSeq System was used to sequence the amplified TCR beta libraries as 87-base-pair reads. The source study handled its data this way. Across the 600 to 700 repertoires, a later analysis counted 78 million or so unique TCR beta chains, 9.5 million to 12 million of which were shared by at least two donors. A nearest-neighbor algorithm error-corrected the raw reads and collapsed the reads into unique sequences, merging closely related sequences to remove PCR and sequencing errors. V, D and J gene segments were assigned by aligning CDR3 sequences to IMGT reference sequences. Each retained sequence needed at least a six-nucleotide match to both a V gene segment and a J gene segment. Rearrangements were classified as productive when the CDR3 lacked stop codons and remained in frame with V and J, and all other rearrangements were classified as non-productive. CDR3 was defined by IMGT convention, running from the second conserved V-encoded cysteine to the conserved J-encoded phenylalanine. Sequences without an unambiguous match to a single V gene segment were excluded from the earlier analysis of 450 to 650 of the donors. An earlier analysis of over 450 of the donors classified V segments as functional when productive rearrangements were above 56.7% and as segregating when the standard deviation between donors was above 5%. A statistical classification framework was built to diagnose cytomegalovirus status from the catalog of TCR beta chain sequences. A later analysis assigned V and J genes by comparing TCR nucleotide sequences with IMGT/GENE-DB human TR gene sequences. In a later analysis, CDR3 sequences and most-parsimonious VDJ recombination scenarios were assigned using the TCRdist pipeline. In a later analysis, each TCR beta chain was defined by its CDR3 amino acid sequence together with its V-gene family, and reads lacking a unique V-gene family were excluded. In a later analysis, approximately 640 highly shared, low-generation-probability nucleotide sequences were removed to address suspected cross-contamination and a sequencing artifact. In a later analysis, a clonal expansion index for each public chain was calculated from normalized within-repertoire ranks of inferred template counts. In a later analysis, generation probabilities were computed with a VDJ recombination model fitted to out-of-frame rearrangements, and the resulting probabilities were checked against IGoR. A later analysis scored TCR-TCR, TCR-HLA and TCR-CMV co-occurrence with hypergeometric tests, applying a repertoire-size bias correction to TCR pairs. A later analysis estimated false discovery rates by permuting HLA or CMV assignments 20 times. In a later analysis, co-occurring TCRs were grouped using DBSCAN, and TCRdist sequence similarity was added for clustering within HLA-allele-positive subsets. Repertoires with fewer than 30,000 or more than 120,000 public chains, plus five repertoires with anomalous nucleotide sharing, were excluded from co-occurrence clustering. TCRdb retrieved this table from immuneACCESS and kept in-frame rearrangements only. Not all clones are present; in checked studies, unresolved V genes account for under half, and no reason is known for the remainder. V, J and clone size reflect that table, while D and trimming were determined from the DNA. Within this sample are tens of thousands of clones, with just under 70% of them counted one time only. The ten largest account for approximately 16% of the sample.

The cohort was made up of 650 to 700 healthy bone marrow donors. Cohort members were all nominally healthy when sampled, although unrecorded immune exposures were likely present. The donor tested CMV seropositive, placing the donor among the 290 or so seropositive members of the cohort. A peripheral blood sample was collected from each donor, and TCR beta sequencing was performed on peripheral blood mononuclear cells. The Qiagen DNeasy Blood Extraction Kit was used to extract genomic DNA from the blood cell samples. The sample is drawn from a study of cytomegalovirus exposure and HLA in healthy donors (dated by TCRdb to the late 2010s). Turning to the overall study: An earlier analysis of roughly 570 of the donors reported around 280 Gb of sequence data and 100 million to 120 million unique TCR beta sequences obtained from around 190 million T cells. An early release that covered roughly 600 HLA-typed donors contained about 290 gigabases of sequencing data and around 85 million unique TCR sequences. The genetic ancestry cluster associated with self-reported Caucasian donors included 65% to 90% of the approximately 410 genotyped donors. The study aimed to test whether cataloging public T cell receptors could reveal signatures of past pathogen exposure. The study used immunosequencing to profile the T cell repertoires of 666 subjects and linked those repertoires to cytomegalovirus serostatus. Besides the first cohort of around 700 subjects, a separate validation cohort made up of 120 different subjects was used. The study combined high-throughput TCR immunosequencing, statistical association of individual TCRs with disease status, and machine learning to predict cytomegalovirus infection status. A later analysis re-analyzed previously published TCR beta repertoires from about 600 donors and added high-resolution HLA genotyping to study TCR occurrence patterns. Rather than using new phenotypic data, the later analysis identified candidate immune exposures from TCR beta sequences and from how often those sequences occurred across donors. To decide whether each TCR beta V gene segment behaved as functional or pseudogenic, an earlier analysis of several hundred of the donors relied on high-throughput TCR beta sequencing. Donor age, sex, ethnicity and CMV serostatus were compiled alongside the repertoire data. A later genetic analysis took genome-wide SNP genotypes for about three fifths of the roughly 700 donors and used that subset as a discovery cohort. All discovery cohort repertoires had been generated using a single sequencing platform. Class I and class II HLA loci were covered by the typing at four-digit resolution. Typing coverage varied by locus: roughly 629-630 donors for A, B, C, DRB1 and DQB1; approximately 560 for DQA1; 606 for DPA1; 450 to 480 for DPB1. Roughly five DR-DQ haplotypes were treated as single units for association and clustering because of strong linkage in the cohort. On average, roughly 250,000 unique TCR beta nucleotide sequences were sequenced per donor among about 400 genotyped donors of the cohort, with 15% to 20% of those sequences being non-productive. On the study overall, not on this receptor specifically: The authors suggested that the approach could potentially be generalized to other disease states and immunological phenotypes. Assigning TCR associations to individual alleles was difficult when HLA alleles, especially DR and DQ, strongly co-occurred. A cluster of highly shared sequence variants was judged likely to be a technical artifact of the sequencing pipeline. According to a later analysis, parvovirus B19, influenza, CMV and Epstein-Barr virus appeared linked to several top co-occurrence clusters. A later genetic analysis reported fewer N-insertions in productive TCRs among donors in an Asian-associated ancestry cluster than the roughly 620-donor mean. In a later analysis, 16,951 TCR beta sequences were associated with specific HLA alleles at a false discovery rate of 0.05. Presence/absence analyses assumed roughly uniform sequencing depth across donors, an assumption that may not hold. Some IMGT-functional V segments, including TRBV6-2 and TRBV6-3, could not be told apart with the 87-base-pair reads, so those segments were excluded. In vitro tests confirmed that a few of the cytomegalovirus-associated TCR beta chains recognize cytomegalovirus antigens. In the study, 150 to 200 TCR beta chains were listed as associated with cytomegalovirus. Only TCR beta chains were sequenced in this cohort, and the absence of alpha or paired-chain data limited detectable features. In a later analysis, HLA-associated TCR beta chains showed more clonal expansion and lower generation probabilities than non-associated chains that were equally common. In a later analysis, the rate of TCR association differed among HLA loci, with DRB1 alleles having the most associated TCRs and HLA-C alleles having the fewest. According to a later analysis, most CMV-associated TCR beta chains appeared to be HLA-restricted, and the HLA associations seemed to be driven largely by CMV exposure. Because HLA typing was unavailable for some donors at each locus, only the typed subset was used in association tests. Linkage disequilibrium might explain the correlated functional status among segregating V segments, but an unknown experimental factor could not be ruled out. In an earlier analysis of around 600 of the donors, most TCR beta V segments appeared in productive rearrangements about 87% or about 30% of the time, broadly matching IMGT annotations. A later genetic analysis associated a missense DCLRE1C variant with V-gene and J-gene trimming of TCR beta chains, and an independent cohort replicated the association. Most TCR sequences were seen in very few donors, while some public TCRs were found in many individuals. The classifier was reported to diagnose cytomegalovirus status with high specificity and sensitivity in both the original cohort and the validation cohort. Immune exposure information for the cohort was limited to CMV serostatus. Because counts were too low, roughly 17 rarely observed V segments, including chromosome 9 orphons, were left out of the earlier analysis of 587 of the donors. A further reported finding was that TCR beta sequences accurately predicted the HLA-A and HLA-B alleles for most subjects in the first cohort.

In the germline V gene (reference sequence), CDR1 corresponds to MNHNY and CDR2 to SVGAGI. Germline trimming amounts to 6 bases on V and 0 bases on J, with 4 as the count of junction bases outside the gene matches. The CDR3 holds 14 amino acids from the cysteine to the phenylalanine. The read is trimmed to its CDR3 DNA, 42 bases read in frame from base 1. The receptor's source is a woman between 45 and 65 years old in good health and CMV-seropositive. Sequencing was done on a sample of PBMCs. Recombination linked TRBV6-6 to TRBJ1-1; 7 bases in the junction line up with TRBD1. The CDR3: CASSRDSMNTEAFF. The DNA is TGTGCCAGCAGCAGGGACAGCATGAACACTGAAGCTTTCTTT.